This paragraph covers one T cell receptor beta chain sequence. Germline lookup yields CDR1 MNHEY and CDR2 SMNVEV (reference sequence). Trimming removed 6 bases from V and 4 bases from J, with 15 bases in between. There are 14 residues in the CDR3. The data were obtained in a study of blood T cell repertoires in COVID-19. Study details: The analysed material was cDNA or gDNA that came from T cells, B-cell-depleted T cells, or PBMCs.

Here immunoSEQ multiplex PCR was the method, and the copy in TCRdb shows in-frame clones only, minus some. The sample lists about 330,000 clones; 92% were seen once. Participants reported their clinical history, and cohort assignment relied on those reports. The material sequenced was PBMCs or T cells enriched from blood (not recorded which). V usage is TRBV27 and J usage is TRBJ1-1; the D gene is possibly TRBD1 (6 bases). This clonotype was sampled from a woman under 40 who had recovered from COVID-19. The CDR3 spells CASSTLQGPTEAFF. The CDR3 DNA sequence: TGTGCCAGCAGCACCCTCCAGGGGCCCACTGAAGCTTTCTTT.